A selection of T cell receptor beta chains follows, all from one sample in a study of blood T cells in healthy people across ages. MiXCR, run by TCRdb on the 5' RACE reads, gives a single entry per CDR3 protein. The data hold roughly 730,000 distinct CDR3 sequences, with about 56% observed a single time. Sequencing used blood. Receptor source: a man aged 40-49 years in good health. Both conserved end residues are part of each CDR3. D genes are given only for firm matches. Rows give clone size only sometimes, using once, few, many, or a class for an expanded clone.

V gene	clone size	D gene	J gene	CDR3 DNA	CDR3 protein
TRBV5-1	many	.	TRBJ1-4	TGCGCCAGCAGCTTGGCCCAGGGGAATGAAAAACTGTTTTTT	CASSLAQGNEKLFF
TRBV20-1	.	TRBD2	TRBJ2-5	TGCAGTGCTAGAGCGTCTAGCGGCGGGACCCAGTACTTC	CSARASSGGTQYF
TRBV3-1	few	.	TRBJ1-2	TGTGCCAGCAGCCCTATTGGTAAACTATTCGGCTACACCTTC	CASSPIGKLFGYTF
TRBV6-2/TRBV6-3	.	TRBD2	TRBJ2-3	TGTGCCAGCAGTTACTGGACCTCTAGCGGGAGTAAAGATACGCAGTATTTT	CASSYWTSSGSKDTQYF
TRBV6-1	once	.	TRBJ2-1	TGTGCCAGCAGTGAAATCGGCAGGGGACTGGGAGAGGAGCAGTTCTTC	CASSEIGRGLGEEQFF
TRBV29-1	.	.	TRBJ2-4	TGCAGCGTTTTACAGGGATCTGGGGAGCAGTACTTC	CSVLQGSGEQYF
TRBV29-1	.	TRBD2	TRBJ2-3	TGCAGCGTTGCTTTTTCTAGCGGATTGTCAGATACGCAGTATTTT	CSVAFSSGLSDTQYF
TRBV20-1	.	TRBD1	TRBJ1-4	TGCAGTGCTATCCGGGACAGGGAGGGTGAAAAACTGTTTTTT	CSAIRDREGEKLFF
TRBV25-1	.	TRBD1	TRBJ1-6	TGTGCCAGCAGTGAATTCGGGGGACAGGGGAATTCACCCCTCCACTTT	CASSEFGGQGNSPLHF
TRBV12-3/TRBV12-4	.	.	TRBJ1-2	TGTGCCAGCAGTTTGGTAGGGTCGGGTGGCTACACCTTC	CASSLVGSGGYTF
TRBV10-3	.	.	TRBJ2-3	TGTGCCATCAGTACCTGGACAGAGGGGTTCGATACGCAGTATTTT	CAISTWTEGFDTQYF
TRBV6-5	.	.	TRBJ1-6	TGTGCCAGCACTCTGGGGGGCCCGGATAATTCACCCCTCCACTTT	CASTLGGPDNSPLHF
TRBV6-6	.	TRBD1	TRBJ1-6	TGTGCCAGCGGTGCTCGGGACAGGGGTTATTCACCCCTCCACTTT	CASGARDRGYSPLHF
TRBV6-6	.	.	TRBJ1-1	TGTGCCAGCAGTTACACAGCGTCCACTGAAGCTTTCTTT	CASSYTASTEAFF
TRBV7-2	.	TRBD1	TRBJ2-7	TGTGCCAGCAGCCCGGACAGGGGATATACCTACGAGCAGTACTTC	CASSPDRGYTYEQYF
TRBV24-1	.	.	TRBJ2-7	TGTGCCACCAGTGATTCGGCAGGGGACTCCTACAATGAGCAGTACTTC	CATSDSAGDSYNEQYF
TRBV28	.	.	TRBJ2-1	TGTGCCAGCAGTTCCCCCTTGGAAGCTGAGCAGTTCTTC	CASSSPLEAEQFF